The clone carrying this TCR beta chain appeared a few times. The source of the sample is a study of early T cells in non-severe SARS-CoV-2 infection. Individual cDNA molecules received unique molecular identifiers during library preparation. TCRdb independently ran MiXCR on the 5' RACE reads; one entry per CDR3 protein. The table has some 96,000 distinct CDR3 sequences, roughly an eighth seen once. The V end was cut by 6 bases, the J end by 4 bases, with 17 bases between. This CDR3 region has 15 residues. CDR1 SGDLS and CDR2 YYNGEE come from the germline V gene. Sequencing was done on a sample of whole blood. The source of this sequence is an adult who was a healthcare worker with PCR-confirmed SARS-CoV-2 infection or an uninfected control (not recorded which). V gene TRBV9 combines with J gene TRBJ2-1; no clear D. CDR3 sequence: CASTAGESRYNEQFF. In nucleotides, the CDR3 is TGTGCCAGCACCGCTGGAGAGTCCAGGTACAATGAGCAGTTCTTC.